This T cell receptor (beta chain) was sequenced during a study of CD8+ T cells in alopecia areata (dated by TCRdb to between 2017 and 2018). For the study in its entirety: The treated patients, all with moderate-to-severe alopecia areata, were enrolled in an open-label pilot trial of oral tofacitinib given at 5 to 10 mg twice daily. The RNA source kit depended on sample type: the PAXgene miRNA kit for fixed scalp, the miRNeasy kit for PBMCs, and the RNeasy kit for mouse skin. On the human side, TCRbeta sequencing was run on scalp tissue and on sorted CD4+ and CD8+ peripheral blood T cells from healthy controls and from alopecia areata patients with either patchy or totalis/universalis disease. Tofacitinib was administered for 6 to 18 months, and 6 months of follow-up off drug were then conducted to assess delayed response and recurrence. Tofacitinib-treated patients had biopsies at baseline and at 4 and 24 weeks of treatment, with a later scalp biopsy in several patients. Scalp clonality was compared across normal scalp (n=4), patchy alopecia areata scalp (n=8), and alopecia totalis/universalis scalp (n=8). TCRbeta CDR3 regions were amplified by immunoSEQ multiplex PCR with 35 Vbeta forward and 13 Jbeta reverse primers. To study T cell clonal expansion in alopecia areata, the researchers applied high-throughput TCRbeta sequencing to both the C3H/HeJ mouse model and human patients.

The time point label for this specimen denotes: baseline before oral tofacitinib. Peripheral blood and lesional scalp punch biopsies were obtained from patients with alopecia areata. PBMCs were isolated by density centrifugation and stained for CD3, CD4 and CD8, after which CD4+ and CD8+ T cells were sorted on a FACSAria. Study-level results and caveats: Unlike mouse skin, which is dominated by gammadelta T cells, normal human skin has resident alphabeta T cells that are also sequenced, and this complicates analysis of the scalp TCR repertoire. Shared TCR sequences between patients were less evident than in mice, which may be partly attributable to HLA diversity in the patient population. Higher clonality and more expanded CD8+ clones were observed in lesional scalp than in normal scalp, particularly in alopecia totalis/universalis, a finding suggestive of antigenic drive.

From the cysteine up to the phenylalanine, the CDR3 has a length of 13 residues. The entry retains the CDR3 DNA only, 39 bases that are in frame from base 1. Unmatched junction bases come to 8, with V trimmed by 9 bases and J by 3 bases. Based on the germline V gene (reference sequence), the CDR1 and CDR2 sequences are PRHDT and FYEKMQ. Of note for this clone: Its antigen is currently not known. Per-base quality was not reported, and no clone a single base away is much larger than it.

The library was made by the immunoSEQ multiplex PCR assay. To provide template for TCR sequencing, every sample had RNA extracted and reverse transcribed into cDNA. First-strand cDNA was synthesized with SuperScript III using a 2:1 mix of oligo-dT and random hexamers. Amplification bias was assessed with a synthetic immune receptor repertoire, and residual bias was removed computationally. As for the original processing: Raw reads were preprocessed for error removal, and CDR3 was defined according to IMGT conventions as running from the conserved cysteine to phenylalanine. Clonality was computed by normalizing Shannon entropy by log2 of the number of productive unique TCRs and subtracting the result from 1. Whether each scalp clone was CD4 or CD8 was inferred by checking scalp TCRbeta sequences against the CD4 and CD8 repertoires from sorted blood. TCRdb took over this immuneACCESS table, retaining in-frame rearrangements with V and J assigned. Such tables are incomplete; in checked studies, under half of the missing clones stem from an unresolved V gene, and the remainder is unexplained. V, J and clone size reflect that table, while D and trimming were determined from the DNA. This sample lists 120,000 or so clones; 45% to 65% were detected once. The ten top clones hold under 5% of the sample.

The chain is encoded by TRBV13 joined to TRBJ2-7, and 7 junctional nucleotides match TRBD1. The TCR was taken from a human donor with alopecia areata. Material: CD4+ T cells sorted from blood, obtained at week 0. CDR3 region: CASAGTDIYEQYF. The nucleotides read TGTGCCAGTGCCGGGACAGACATCTACGAGCAGTACTTC.